A single sample is the source of the 19 T cell receptor beta chains below, sequenced in a study of blood T cells in healthy people across ages. With a J-beta primer mix and a sample-barcoded 5' primer, a second PCR ran about 6 to 11 cycles. A single record per CDR3 protein comes from TCRdb applying MiXCR to the 5' RACE reads. The table lists around 800,000 distinct CDR3 sequences, about half of them singletons. The sample comprised blood. The receptors were sampled from a man older than 75 in good health.

The rearrangement uses TRBV4-2 and TRBJ2-1, with 12 bases identical to TRBD2. The last part of the DNA fits TRBJ2-7 better; the J call may be wrong. Germline values: CDR1 LGHNA, CDR2 YNFKEQ. This CDR3 spans 20 amino acids. In DNA form, the CDR3 reads TGTGCCAGCAGCTCCCGACTAGCGGGAGTAACAGGGGACTCCTACAATGAGCAGTACTTC. This sequence encodes CASSSRLAGVTGDSYNEQYF.

This clonotype was seen at least ten times. A read error is possible here, since a much larger clone lies one base away. The CDR3 DNA follows: TGTGCCAGCAGTTACTCGGAGGGACGAGCGGCCGGCGATGAGCAGTTCTTC. Translated: CASSYSEGRAAGDEQFF. The V and J genes are TRBV6-6 and TRBJ2-1, with a tentative D call TRBD2 (6 bases). Trimming left V 0 bases short and J 8 bases short, with 20 bases between. Germline CDR1 and CDR2: MNHNY and SVGAGI (reference sequence). The CDR3 sequence is 17 residues long.

At least ten counts were recorded for this clonotype. The chain joins TRBV29-1 to TRBJ2-1; 13 bases align to TRBD2. The junction had 13 bases not matched to a gene; V was cut back by 6 bases and J by 8 bases. The CDR3 extends over 16 amino acids. Germline CDR1 reads SQVTM; CDR2 reads ANQGSEA. This chain's CDR3 is CSVAFRTSGSFDEQFF. Written as DNA, the CDR3 is TGCAGCGTAGCATTTCGGACTAGCGGGAGTTTTGATGAGCAGTTCTTC.

The V and J genes are TRBV7-3 and TRBJ2-2; D might be TRBD1 or TRBD2, each matching 5 bases. Per the germline V gene, CDR1 is SGHTA and CDR2 is FQGTGA. The CDR3 has 14 amino acids. V was pared by 4 bases and J by 2 bases, with 8 bases between. DNA for the CDR3: TGTGCCAGCAGCTCGGGACCTAACACCGGGGAGCTGTTTTTT. This codes for CASSSGPNTGELFF.

With regard to this clonotype: With a much larger clone just one base away, this may be a read error. The chain joins TRBV27 to TRBJ2-5, with 7 bases matching TRBD2. Germline V gene sequence: CDR1 MNHEY, CDR2 SMNVEV (reference sequence). This CDR3 is built from 16 residues. CDR3 bases: TGTGCCAGCAGGCTGACTAGCATGTCAGACAGAGAGTCCCAGTACTTC. Amino acid sequence: CASRLTSMSDRESQYF.

At least ten counts were recorded for this clonotype. The rearrangement uses TRBV24-1 and TRBJ2-5; unclear D gene. The ends were cut back, 1 base at V and 5 bases at J, with 16 bases in the middle. The CDR3 runs to 16 residues. Looked up from germline, CDR1 is KGHDR and CDR2 is SFDVKD. The CDR3 DNA follows: TGTGCCACCAGTGATTTTGGCAGGACGAACGGGGAGACCCAGTACTTC. It yields the protein CATSDFGRTNGETQYF.

The J gene is TRBJ2-7, the V gene TRBV20-1; 7 bases are shared with TRBD2. The V and J ends lost 5 bases and 1 base, in that order; junction bases with no gene match: 5. This CDR3 comprises 13 residues. Germline CDR1 and CDR2: DFQATT and SNEGSKA (reference sequence). The CDR3 is CSASGTMSYEQYF. The CDR3 DNA reads TGCAGTGCTTCCGGGACTATGTCCTACGAGCAGTACTTC.

The chain links TRBV2 to TRBJ2-1; 7 bases are shared with TRBD2. The CDR3 runs 16 residues. CDR1 and CDR2 from the germline V gene are SNHLY and FYNNEI. V was clipped by 6 bases and J by 6 bases; unmatched bases: 14. Written as DNA, the CDR3 is TGTGCCAGCAGGCCCTTGAATGGGCTAGCGGCCAATGAGCAGTTCTTC. It encodes CASRPLNGLAANEQFF. The complete variable domain, with remaining parts taken from reference TRBV2 and TRBJ2-1, reads EPEVTQTPSHQVTQMGQEVILRCVPISNHLYFYWYRQILGQKVEFLVSFYNNEISEKSEIFDDQFSVERPDGSNFTLKIRSTKLEDSAMYFCASRPLNGLAANEQFFGPGTRLTVL.

In this sample, this clonotype turned up once. The CDR3 loop reads CASSQDATSGATDTQYF. Here the CDR3 DNA reads TGCGCCAGCAGCCAAGATGCGACTAGCGGGGCCACAGATACGCAGTATTTT. The chain uses TRBV4-3 and TRBJ2-3; 11 nucleotides align to TRBD2. The CDR3 consists of 17 residues. The J segment lost 2 bases and the V segment lost 0 bases, leaving 4 bases of the junction unmatched. Germline CDR1 reads LGHNA; CDR2 reads YSLEER.

This clonotype qualifies as medium-sized. The chain is built from TRBV7-9 and TRBJ2-5; 15 bases are shared with TRBD2. Germline V gene data show CDR1 as SEHNR and CDR2 as FQNEAQ (reference sequence). Trimming at V came to 5 bases and at J to 4 bases, leaving 2 bases not matched to a gene. The CDR3 totals 15 residues. The CDR3 loop reads CASSKGLAGGETQYF. The CDR3 coding sequence is TGTGCCAGCAGCAAGGGACTAGCGGGAGGAGAGACCCAGTACTTC.

This clonotype appeared once. CDR3 DNA sequence: TGCGCCAGCTACGGGGTTGAGTACAATGAGCAGTTCTTC. This codes for CASYGVEYNEQFF. This chain links TRBV5-1 with TRBJ2-1; the D gene is possibly TRBD2 (5 bases). The germline V gene has CDR1 SGHRS and CDR2 YFSETQ. Trimming stripped 7 bases from V and 4 bases from J, with 12 bases between. The CDR3 consists of 13 residues.

The rearrangement uses TRBV20-1 and TRBJ2-1; D perhaps matches TRBD2 (6 bases). CDR3 length equals 14 residues. Trimming pared 6 bases from V and 8 bases from J, leaving 20 bases between. Germline V gives CDR1 DFQATT, CDR2 SNEGSKA (reference sequence). This chain's CDR3 is CSAPEKLASDEQFF. DNA of the CDR3: TGCAGTGCCCCTGAAAAATTAGCTAGCGATGAGCAGTTCTTC.

The chain carries TRBV7-3 and TRBJ2-3; TRBD2 matches at 9 bases. Germline CDR1 is SGHTA and CDR2 is FQGTGA. The CDR3 covers 15 residues. Trimming took 6 bases from V and 1 from J; bases not matched to a gene: 5. The CDR3 coding sequence is TGTGCCAGCAGTGAGCGGGGGGCGGGCACAGATACGCAGTATTTT. This gives the protein CASSERGAGTDTQYF.

The rearrangement uses TRBV20-1 and TRBJ2-5; 12 bases map to TRBD2. The V segment lost 6 bases and the J segment 11 bases; nucleotides outside the gene matches: 19. The CDR3 contains 16 residues. From germline, CDR1 is DFQATT and CDR2 SNEGSKA (reference sequence). The CDR3 region is CSAASGRAGLRNEQYF. The CDR3 nucleotides are TGCAGTGCCGCTAGCGGGAGGGCCGGTTTAAGGAATGAGCAGTACTTC.

The chain joins TRBV7-3 to TRBJ2-7; maybe TRBD2 (5 bases). The V gene's germline CDR1 is SGHTA and CDR2 FQGTGA. This CDR3 is built from 15 residues. V shed 2 bases and J shed 6 bases, with 17 bases lying between them. CDR3 amino acids: CASSLGPGGGGEQYF. The DNA of the CDR3 is TGTGCCAGCAGCTTAGGTCCAGGTGGAGGTGGCGAGCAGTACTTC.

This chain connects TRBV27 to TRBJ2-1; 8 bases are a match to TRBD1. The trim removed 3 bases at V and 5 bases at J, leaving 6 bases unmatched. Germline V gene sequence: CDR1 MNHEY, CDR2 SMNVEV (reference sequence). The CDR3 sequence is 15 residues long. The CDR3 protein is CASSFRQGRDNEQFF. CDR3 DNA sequence: TGTGCCAGCAGTTTCCGACAGGGGCGAGACAATGAGCAGTTCTTC.

The V gene is TRBV5-1, the J gene TRBJ2-3, with TRBD1 matching 8 bases. The CDR3 is made up of 15 amino acids. Germline assignment: CDR1 SGHRS and CDR2 YFSETQ. Trimming cost V 4 bases and J 1 base; bases outside gene matches: 5. The CDR3 loop is CASSMTGVGTDTQYF. In nucleotides, the CDR3 is TGCGCCAGCAGCATGACAGGGGTCGGCACAGATACGCAGTATTTT.

In this sample, this clonotype turned up a few times. The DNA for the CDR3 is TGCAGTGCTAGAGAGGTAGCGGGTGCCAGCCATACGCAGTATTTT. Translated: CSAREVAGASHTQYF. The chain combines TRBV20-1 with TRBJ2-3; TRBD2 matches 7 bases. There are 15 residues in the CDR3. The junction had 10 bases not matched to a gene; V was cut back by 0 bases and J by 7 bases. Germline V gives CDR1 DFQATT, CDR2 SNEGSKA (reference sequence).

The chain links TRBV28 to TRBJ2-5, with D perhaps being TRBD1 or TRBD2 (5 bases each). The end of the DNA aligns better with TRBJ2-7, so the J call may be wrong. The CDR3 length is 13 residues. Germline CDR1 MDHEN, CDR2 SYDVKM. In DNA, the CDR3 is TGTGCCAGCAGTTTCCGGGACGCCGTCGAGCAGTACTTC. It yields the protein CASSFRDAVEQYF.